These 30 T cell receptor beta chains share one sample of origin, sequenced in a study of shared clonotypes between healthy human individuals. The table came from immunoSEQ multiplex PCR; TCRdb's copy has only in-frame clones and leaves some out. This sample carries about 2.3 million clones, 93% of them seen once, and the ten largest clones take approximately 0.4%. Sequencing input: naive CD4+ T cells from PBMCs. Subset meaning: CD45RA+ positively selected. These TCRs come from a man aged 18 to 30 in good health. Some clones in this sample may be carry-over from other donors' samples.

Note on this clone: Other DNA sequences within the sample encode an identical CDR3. The CDR3 sequence is CASSLDGSSYNEQFF. CDR3 in DNA: TGCGCCAGCAGCTTGGATGGAAGCTCCTACAATGAGCAGTTCTTC. V is TRBV5-1 and J is TRBJ2-1; D unclear. Germline V gives CDR1 SGHRS, CDR2 YFSETQ. V lost 0 bases and J lost 0, with 7 bases in between. The CDR3 runs 15 residues.

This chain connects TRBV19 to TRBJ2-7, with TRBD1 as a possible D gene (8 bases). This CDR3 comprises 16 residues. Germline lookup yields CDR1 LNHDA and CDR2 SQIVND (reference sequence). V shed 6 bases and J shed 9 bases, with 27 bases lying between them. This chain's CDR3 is CASSPSDREGRFAQYF. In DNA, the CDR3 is TGTGCCAGTAGCCCATCGGACAGGGAGGGACGGTTTGCGCAGTACTTC.

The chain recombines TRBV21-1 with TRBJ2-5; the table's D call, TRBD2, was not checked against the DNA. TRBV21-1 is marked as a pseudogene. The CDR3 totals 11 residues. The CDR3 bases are TGTGCCAGCAGCACCGGAGAGACCCAGTACTTC. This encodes CASSTGETQYF.

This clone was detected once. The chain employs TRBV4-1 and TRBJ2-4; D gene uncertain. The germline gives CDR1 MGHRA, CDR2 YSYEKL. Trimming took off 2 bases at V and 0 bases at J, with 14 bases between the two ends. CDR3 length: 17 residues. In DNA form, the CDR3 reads TGCGCCAGCAGCCAACCCGCGAAGGATCGAGCCAAAAACATTCAGTACTTC. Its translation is CASSQPAKDRAKNIQYF.

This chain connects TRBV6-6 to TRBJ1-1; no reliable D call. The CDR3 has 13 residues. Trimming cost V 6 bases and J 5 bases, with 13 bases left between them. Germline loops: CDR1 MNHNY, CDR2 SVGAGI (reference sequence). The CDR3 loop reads CASRVAGGTEAFF. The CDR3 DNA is TGTGCCAGCAGAGTTGCGGGAGGAACTGAAGCTTTCTTT.

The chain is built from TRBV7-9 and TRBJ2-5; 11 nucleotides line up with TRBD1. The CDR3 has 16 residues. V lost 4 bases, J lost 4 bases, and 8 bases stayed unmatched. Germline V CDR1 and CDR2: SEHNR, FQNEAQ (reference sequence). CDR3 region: CASSSGRTGGGETQYF. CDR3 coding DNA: TGTGCCAGCAGCTCCGGACGGACAGGGGGCGGAGAGACCCAGTACTTC.

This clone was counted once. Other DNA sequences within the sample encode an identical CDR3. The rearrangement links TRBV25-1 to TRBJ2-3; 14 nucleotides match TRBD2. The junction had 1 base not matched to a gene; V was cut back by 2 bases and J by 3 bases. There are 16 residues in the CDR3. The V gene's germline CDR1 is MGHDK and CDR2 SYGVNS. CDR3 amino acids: CASSEGTSGSTDTQYF. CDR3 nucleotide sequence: TGTGCCAGCAGTGAAGGGACTAGCGGGAGTACAGATACGCAGTATTTT. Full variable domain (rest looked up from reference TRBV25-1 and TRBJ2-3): EADIYQTPRYLVIGTGKKITLECSQTMGHDKMYWYQQDPGMELHLIHYSYGVNSTEKGDLSSESTVSRIRTEHFPLTLESARPSHTSQYLCASSEGTSGSTDTQYFGPGTRLTVL.

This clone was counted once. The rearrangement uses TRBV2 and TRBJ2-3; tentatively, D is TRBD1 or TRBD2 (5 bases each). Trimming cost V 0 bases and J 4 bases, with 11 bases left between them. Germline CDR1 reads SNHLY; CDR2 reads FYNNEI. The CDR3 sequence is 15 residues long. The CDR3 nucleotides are TGTGCCAGCAGTGAAGCGCCCTCGGGGCCAGATACGCAGTATTTT. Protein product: CASSEAPSGPDTQYF.

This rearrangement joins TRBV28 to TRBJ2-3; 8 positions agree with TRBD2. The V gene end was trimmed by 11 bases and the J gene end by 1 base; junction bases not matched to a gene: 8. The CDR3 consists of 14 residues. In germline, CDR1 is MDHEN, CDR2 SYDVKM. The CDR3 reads CAHTGGGGTDTQYF. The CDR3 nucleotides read TGTGCCCACACCGGGGGGGGAGGCACAGATACGCAGTATTTT.

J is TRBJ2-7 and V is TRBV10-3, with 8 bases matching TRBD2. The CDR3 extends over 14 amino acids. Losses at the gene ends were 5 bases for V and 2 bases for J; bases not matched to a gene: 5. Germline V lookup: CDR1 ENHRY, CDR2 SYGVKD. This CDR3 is CAISPPGGTYEQYF. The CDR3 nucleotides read TGTGCCATCAGTCCCCCGGGAGGGACCTACGAGCAGTACTTC.

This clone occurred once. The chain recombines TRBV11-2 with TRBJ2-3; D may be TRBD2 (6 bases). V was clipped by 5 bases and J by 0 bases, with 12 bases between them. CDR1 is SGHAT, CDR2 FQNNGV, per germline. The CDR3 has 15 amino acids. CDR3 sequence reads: CASSRTAGSTDTQYF. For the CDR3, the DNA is TGTGCCAGCAGCCGCACGGCGGGAAGCACAGATACGCAGTATTTT.

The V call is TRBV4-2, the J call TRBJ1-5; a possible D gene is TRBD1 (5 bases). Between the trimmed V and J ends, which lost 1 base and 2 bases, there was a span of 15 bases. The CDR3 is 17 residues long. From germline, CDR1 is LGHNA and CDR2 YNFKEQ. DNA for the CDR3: TGTGCCAGCAGCCAAGTTTCGTCGGGGGGAGGCAATCAGCCCCAGCATTTT. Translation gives CASSQVSSGGGNQPQHF.

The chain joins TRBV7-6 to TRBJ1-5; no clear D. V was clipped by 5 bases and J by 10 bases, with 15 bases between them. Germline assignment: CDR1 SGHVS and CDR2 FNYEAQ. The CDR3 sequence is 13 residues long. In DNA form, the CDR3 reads TGTGCCAGCAGCCCGGTCCTCGGGAGACCCCAGCATTTT. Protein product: CASSPVLGRPQHF.

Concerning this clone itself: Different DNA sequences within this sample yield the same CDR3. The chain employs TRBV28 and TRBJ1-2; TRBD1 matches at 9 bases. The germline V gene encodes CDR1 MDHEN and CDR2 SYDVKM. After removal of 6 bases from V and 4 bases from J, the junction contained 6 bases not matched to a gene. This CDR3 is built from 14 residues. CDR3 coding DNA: TGTGCCAGCAGCCCGGACAGGGGCCTCTATGGCTACACCTTC. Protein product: CASSPDRGLYGYTF.

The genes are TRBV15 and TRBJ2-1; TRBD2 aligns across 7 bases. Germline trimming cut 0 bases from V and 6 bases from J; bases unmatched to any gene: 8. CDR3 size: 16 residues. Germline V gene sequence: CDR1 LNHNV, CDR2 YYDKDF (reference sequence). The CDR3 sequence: CATSRERETQLNEQFF. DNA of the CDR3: TGTGCCACCAGCAGAGAGCGGGAGACGCAACTCAATGAGCAGTTCTTC. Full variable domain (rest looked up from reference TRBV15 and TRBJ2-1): DAMVIQNPRYQVTQFGKPVTLSCSQTLNHNVMYWYQQKSSQAPKLLFHYYDKDFNNEADTPDNFQSRRPNTSFCFLDIRSPGLGDTAMYLCATSRERETQLNEQFFGPGTRLTVL.

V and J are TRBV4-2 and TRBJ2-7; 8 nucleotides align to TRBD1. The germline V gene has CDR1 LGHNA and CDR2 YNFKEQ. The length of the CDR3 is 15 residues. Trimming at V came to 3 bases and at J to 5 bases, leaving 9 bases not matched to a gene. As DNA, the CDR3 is TGTGCCAGCAGCCAGGGACTGGACAGGGCAAACGAGCAGTACTTC. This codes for CASSQGLDRANEQYF.

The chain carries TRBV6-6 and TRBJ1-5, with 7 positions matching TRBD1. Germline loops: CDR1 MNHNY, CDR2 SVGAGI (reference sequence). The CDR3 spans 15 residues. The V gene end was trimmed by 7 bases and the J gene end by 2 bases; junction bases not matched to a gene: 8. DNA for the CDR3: TGTGCCAGCAATCCAGGGGGAATGGGCAATCAGCCCCAGCATTTT. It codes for CASNPGGMGNQPQHF.

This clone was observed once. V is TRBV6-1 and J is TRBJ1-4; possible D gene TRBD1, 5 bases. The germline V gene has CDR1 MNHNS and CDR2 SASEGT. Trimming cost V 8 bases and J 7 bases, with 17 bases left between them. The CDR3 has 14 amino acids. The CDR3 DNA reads TGTGCCAGCCTCAGGGCGGGTACCGGTGAAAAACTGTTTTTT. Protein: CASLRAGTGEKLFF.

CDR3 coding DNA: TGTGCCAGCAGCTCCCTGACAGGATTCGCGACCCAGTACTTC. As protein: CASSSLTGFATQYF. The chain recombines TRBV5-8 with TRBJ2-5, with D perhaps matching TRBD1 (6 bases). Germline CDR1 and CDR2: SGHTS and YDEGEE. The CDR3 runs 14 residues. V lost 3 bases and J 7 bases, leaving 16 bases between the germline ends.

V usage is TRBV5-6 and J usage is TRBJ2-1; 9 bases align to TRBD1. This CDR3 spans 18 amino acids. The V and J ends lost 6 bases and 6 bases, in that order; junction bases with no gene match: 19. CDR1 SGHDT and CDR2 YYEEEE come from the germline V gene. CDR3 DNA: TGTGCCAGCACCCGGTGGGCTATTGGGACAGGGTACGTCAATGAGCAGTTCTTC. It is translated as CASTRWAIGTGYVNEQFF.

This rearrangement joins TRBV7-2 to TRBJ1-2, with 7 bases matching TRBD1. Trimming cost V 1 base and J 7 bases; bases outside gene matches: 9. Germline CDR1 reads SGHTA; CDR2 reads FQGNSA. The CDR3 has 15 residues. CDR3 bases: TGTGCCAGCAGCTTAGGACAGGGAGGTTTGGGTGGCTACACCTTC. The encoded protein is CASSLGQGGLGGYTF.

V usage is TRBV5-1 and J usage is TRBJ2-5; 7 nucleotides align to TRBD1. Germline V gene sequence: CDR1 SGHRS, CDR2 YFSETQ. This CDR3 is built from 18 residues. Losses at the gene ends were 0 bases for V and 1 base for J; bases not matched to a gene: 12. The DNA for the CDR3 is TGCGCCAGCAGCTTGGGGCGCCTGACAGGGTCTTCCCAAGAGACCCAGTACTTC. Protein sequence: CASSLGRLTGSSQETQYF.

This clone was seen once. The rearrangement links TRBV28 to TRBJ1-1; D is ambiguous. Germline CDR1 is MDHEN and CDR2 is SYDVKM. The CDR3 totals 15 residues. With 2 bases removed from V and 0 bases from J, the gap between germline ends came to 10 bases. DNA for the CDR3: TGTGCCAGCAGTTTAGGCCCGAGAGTGAACACTGAAGCTTTCTTT. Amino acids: CASSLGPRVNTEAFF. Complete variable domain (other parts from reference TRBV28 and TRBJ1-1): DVKVTQSSRYLVKRTGEKVFLECVQDMDHENMFWYRQDPGLGLRLIYFSYDVKMKEKGDIPEGYSVSREKKERFSLILESASTNQTSMYLCASSLGPRVNTEAFFGQGTRLTVV.

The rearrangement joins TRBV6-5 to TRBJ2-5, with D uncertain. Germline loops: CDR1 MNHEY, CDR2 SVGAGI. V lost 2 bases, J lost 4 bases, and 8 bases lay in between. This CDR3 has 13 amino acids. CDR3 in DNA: TGTGCCAGCAGTTACGGTAAAATAGAGACCCAGTACTTC. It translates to CASSYGKIETQYF.

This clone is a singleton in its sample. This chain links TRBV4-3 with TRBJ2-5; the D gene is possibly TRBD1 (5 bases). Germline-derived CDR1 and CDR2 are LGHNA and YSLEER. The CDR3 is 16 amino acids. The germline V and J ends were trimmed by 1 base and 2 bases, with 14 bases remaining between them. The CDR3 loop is CASSQGDSNKQETQYF. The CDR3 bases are TGCGCCAGCAGCCAAGGAGACAGTAATAAACAAGAGACCCAGTACTTC.

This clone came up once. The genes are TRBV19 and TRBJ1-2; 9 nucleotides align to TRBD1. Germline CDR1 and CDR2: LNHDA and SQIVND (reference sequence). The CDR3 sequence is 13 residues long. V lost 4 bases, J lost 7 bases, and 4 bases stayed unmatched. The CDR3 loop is CASSRDREGGYTF. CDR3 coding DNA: TGTGCCAGTAGTAGGGACAGGGAAGGTGGCTACACCTTC.

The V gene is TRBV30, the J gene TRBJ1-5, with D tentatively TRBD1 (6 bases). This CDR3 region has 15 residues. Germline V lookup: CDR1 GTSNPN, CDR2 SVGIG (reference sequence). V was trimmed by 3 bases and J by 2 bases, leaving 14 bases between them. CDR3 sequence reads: CAWRTGGRGNQPQHF. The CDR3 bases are TGTGCCTGGAGGACCGGGGGCCGGGGCAATCAGCCCCAGCATTTT.

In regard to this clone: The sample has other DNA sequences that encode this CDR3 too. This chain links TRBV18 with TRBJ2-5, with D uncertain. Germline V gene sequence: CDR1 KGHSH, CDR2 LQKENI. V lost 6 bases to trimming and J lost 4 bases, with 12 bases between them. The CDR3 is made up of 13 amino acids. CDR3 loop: CASSPVGGETQYF. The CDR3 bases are TGTGCCAGCTCCCCGGTAGGTGGAGAGACCCAGTACTTC.

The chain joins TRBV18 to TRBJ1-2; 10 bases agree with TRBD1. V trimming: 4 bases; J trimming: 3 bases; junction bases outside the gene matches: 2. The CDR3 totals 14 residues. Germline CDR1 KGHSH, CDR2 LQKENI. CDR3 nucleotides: TGTGCCAGCTCACAAGGACAGGGGGACTATGGCTACACCTTC. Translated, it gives CASSQGQGDYGYTF. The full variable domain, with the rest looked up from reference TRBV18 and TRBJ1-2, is NAGVMQNPRHLVRRRGQEARLRCSPMKGHSHVYWYRQLPEEGLKFMVYLQKENIIDESGMPKERFSAEFPKEGPSILRIQQVVRGDSAAYFCASSQGQGDYGYTFGSGTRLTVV.

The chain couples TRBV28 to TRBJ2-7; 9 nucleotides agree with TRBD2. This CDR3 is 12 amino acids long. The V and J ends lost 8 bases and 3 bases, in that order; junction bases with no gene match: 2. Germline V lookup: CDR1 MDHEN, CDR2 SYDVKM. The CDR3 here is CASATSGYEQYF. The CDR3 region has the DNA TGTGCCAGCGCGACTAGCGGCTACGAGCAGTACTTC.